This TCR beta chain derives from a study of blood T cells in healthy people across ages. Alongside a J-beta primer mix, a sample-barcoded 5' primer served in a second PCR lasting about 7 to 11 cycles. Each CDR3 protein is one row after TCRdb ran MiXCR on the 5' RACE reads. The sample contains 850,000 to 1,300,000 distinct CDR3 sequences, more than 40% of which appear only once. Per-sample PBMC isolation yielded at least 6.5 million cells. The V gene's germline CDR1 is SQVTM and CDR2 ANQGSEA. V shed 6 bases and J shed 3 bases, with 5 bases lying between them. CDR3 size: 11 residues. This clonotype appeared a few times.

Sequenced sample: blood. The chain uses TRBV29-1 and TRBJ2-2, with D unresolved. This clonotype originated in a woman in her sixties or seventies in good health. CDR3 amino acids: CSVGHTGELFF. CDR3 DNA sequence: TGCAGCGTGGGTCACACCGGGGAGCTGTTTTTT.